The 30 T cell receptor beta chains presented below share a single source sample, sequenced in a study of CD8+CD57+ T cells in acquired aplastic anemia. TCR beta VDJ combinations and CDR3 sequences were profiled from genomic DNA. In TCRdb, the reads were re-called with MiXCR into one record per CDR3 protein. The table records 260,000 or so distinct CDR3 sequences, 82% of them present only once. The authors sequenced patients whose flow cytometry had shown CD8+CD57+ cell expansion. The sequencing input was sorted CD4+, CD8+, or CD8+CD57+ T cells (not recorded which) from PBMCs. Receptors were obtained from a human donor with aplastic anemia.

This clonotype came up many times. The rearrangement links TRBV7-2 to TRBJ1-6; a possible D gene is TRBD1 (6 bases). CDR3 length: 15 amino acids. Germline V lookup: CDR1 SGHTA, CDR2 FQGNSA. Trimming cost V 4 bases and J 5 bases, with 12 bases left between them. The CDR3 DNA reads TGTGCCAGCAGCTCCGGGACAAACCATAATTCACCCCTCCACTTT. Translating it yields CASSSGTNHNSPLHF.

The CDR3 here is CASSHGTADEQYV. The CDR3 DNA reads TGTGCCAGCAGCCACGGGACAGCCGATGAGCAGTACGTC. The chain combines TRBV7-8 with TRBJ2-3; 7 nucleotides agree with TRBD1. Gene TRBJ2-7 matches the end of the DNA better, so the J call may be wrong. Looked up from germline, CDR1 is SGHVS and CDR2 is FQNEAQ. The CDR3 spans 13 residues.

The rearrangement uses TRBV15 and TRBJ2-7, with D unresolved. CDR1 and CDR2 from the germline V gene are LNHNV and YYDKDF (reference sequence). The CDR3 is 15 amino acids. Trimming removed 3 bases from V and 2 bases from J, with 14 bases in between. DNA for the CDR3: TGTGCCACCAGCAGGGAGAGGCAGAGCGCCTACGAGCAGTACTTC. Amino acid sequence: CATSRERQSAYEQYF.

Here the CDR3 DNA reads TGTGCCAGCAGTCCTAGTGGCACCGGGGAGCAGTTCTTC. Its translation is CASSPSGTGEQFF. The chain employs TRBV6-5 and TRBJ2-1; no clear D. V shed 5 bases and J shed 10 bases, with 15 bases lying between them. Germline V lookup: CDR1 MNHEY, CDR2 SVGAGI. The CDR3 loop spans 13 amino acids.

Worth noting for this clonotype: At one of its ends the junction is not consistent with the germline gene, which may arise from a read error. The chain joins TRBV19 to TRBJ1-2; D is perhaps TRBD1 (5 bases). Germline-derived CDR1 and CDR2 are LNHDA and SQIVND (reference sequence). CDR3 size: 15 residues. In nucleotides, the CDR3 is TGTGCCAGTAGTATAGCTAGGGGAGCCTCCAATGGCCACACCTTC. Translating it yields CASSIARGASNGHTF.

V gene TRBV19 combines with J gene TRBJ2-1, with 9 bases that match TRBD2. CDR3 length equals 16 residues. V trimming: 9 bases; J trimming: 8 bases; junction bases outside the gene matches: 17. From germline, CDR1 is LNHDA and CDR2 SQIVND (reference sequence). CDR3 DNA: TGTGCCAGCAGCTGGCCAAGAAGCGGGGGGAGCGATGAGCAGTTCTTC. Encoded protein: CASSWPRSGGSDEQFF.

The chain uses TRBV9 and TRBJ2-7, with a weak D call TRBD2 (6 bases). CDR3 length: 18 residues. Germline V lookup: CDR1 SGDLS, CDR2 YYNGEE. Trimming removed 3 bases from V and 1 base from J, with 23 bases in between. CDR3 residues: CASSDHLGGEDLSYEQYV. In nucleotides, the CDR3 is TGTGCCAGCAGCGATCACCTGGGGGGTGAAGATCTTTCCTACGAGCAGTACGTC.

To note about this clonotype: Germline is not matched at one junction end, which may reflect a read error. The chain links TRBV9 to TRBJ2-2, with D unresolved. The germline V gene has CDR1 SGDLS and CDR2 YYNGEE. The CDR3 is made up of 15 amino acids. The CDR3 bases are TGTGCCAGCAGCCTAAGTGGTGTGGAATCCGGTGAGCTGTTTTTT. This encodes CASSLSGVESGELFF.

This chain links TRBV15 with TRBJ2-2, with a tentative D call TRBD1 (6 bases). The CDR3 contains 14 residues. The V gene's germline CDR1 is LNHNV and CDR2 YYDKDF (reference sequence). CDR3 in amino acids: CASSRGRGYGELFF. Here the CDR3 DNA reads TGTGCTAGCAGCAGGGGCAGGGGTTACGGGGAGCTGTTTTTT.

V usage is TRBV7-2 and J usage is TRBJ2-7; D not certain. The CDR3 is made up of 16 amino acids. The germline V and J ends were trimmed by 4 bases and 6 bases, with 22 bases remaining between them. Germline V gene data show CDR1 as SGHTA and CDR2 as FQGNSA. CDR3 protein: CASSSPAQKNVAEQYV. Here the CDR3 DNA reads TGTGCCAGCAGCTCACCGGCACAGAAGAACGTGGCCGAGCAGTACGTC.

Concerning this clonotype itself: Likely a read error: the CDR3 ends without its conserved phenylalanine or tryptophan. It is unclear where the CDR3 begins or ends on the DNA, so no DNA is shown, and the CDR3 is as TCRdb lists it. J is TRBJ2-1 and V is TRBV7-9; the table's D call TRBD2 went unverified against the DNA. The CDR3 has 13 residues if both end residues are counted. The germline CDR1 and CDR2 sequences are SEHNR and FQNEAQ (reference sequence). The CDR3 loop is CASSFTSAMSSFS.

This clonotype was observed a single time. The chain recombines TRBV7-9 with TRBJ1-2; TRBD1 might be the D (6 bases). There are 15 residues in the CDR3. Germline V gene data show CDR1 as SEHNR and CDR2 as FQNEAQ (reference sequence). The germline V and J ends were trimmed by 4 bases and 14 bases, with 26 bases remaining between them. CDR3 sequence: CASSYAQGTYNEQTF. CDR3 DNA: TGTGCCAGCAGCTATGCACAGGGAACATACAATGAGCAGACCTTC.

In DNA, the CDR3 is TGTGCCAGCAGCTTAGCGGGAGGTCAGGATACGCAGTTCTTC. As protein: CASSLAGGQDTQFF. The V and J genes are TRBV7-2 and TRBJ2-1; D is possibly TRBD2 (6 bases). The CDR3 loop spans 14 amino acids. Germline CDR1 reads SGHTA; CDR2 reads FQGNSA. Trimming took off 0 bases at V and 12 bases at J, with 15 bases between the two ends. The full variable domain, with the rest looked up from reference TRBV7-2 and TRBJ2-1, is GAGVSQSPSNKVTEKGKDVELRCDPISGHTALYWYRQSLGQGLEFLIYFQGNSAPDKSGLPSDRFSAERTGGSVSTLTIQRTQQEDSAVYLCASSLAGGQDTQFFGPGTRLTVL.

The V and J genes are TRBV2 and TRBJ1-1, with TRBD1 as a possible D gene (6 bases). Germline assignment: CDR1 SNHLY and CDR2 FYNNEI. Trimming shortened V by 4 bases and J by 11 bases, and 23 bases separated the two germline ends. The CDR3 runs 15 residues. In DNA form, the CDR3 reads TGTGCCAGCAGTGGGGTGGGGGGGGCGAAGCCGGATGCTTTCTTT. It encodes CASSGVGGAKPDAFF.

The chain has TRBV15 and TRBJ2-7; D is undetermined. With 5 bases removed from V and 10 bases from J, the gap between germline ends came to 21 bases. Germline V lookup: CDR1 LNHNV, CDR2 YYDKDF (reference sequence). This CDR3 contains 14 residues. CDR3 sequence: CATSGGCLEDNQYF. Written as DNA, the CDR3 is TGTGCCACCAGCGGCGGCTGCCTAGAAGACAACCAGTACTTC.

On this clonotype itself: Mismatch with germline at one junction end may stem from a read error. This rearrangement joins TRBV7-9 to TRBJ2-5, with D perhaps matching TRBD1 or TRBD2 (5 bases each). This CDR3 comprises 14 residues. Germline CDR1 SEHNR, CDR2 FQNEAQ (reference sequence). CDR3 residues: CATSLGSSYGANDF. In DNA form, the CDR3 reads TGTGCCACCAGCTTAGGGAGCAGCTACGGGGCCAACGACTTC.

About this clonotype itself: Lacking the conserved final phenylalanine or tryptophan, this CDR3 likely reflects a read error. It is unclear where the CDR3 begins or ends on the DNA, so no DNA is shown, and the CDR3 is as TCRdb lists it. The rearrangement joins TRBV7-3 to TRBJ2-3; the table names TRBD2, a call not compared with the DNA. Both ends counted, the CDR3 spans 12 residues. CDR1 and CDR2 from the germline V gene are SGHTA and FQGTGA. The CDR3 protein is CASSVVEQYVGP.

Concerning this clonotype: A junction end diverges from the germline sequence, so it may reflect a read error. The CDR3 DNA reads as TGTGCCAGCAGCTTAGATTTGGAAGGGAACACTCAAGCTTTC. Amino acid sequence: CASSLDLEGNTQAF. The chain recombines TRBV11-3 with TRBJ2-5; D is ambiguous. CDR1 SGHNT and CDR2 YENEEA come from the germline V gene. The CDR3 has 14 residues. Looking up the rest from reference TRBV11-3 and TRBJ2-5 gives the full variable domain: EAGVVQSPRYKIIEKKQPVAFWCNPISGHNTLYWYLQNLGQGPELLIRYENEEAVDDSQLPKDRFSAERLKGVDSTLKIQPAELGDSAVYLCASSLDLEGNTQAFGPGTRLLVL.

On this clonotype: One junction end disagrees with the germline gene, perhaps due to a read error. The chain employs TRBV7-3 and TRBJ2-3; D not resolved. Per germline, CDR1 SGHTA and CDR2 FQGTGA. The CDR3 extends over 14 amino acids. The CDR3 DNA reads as TGTGCCAGCAGCTTAGCGCAAGGGCCCGATGCGCACCATTTT. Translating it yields CASSLAQGPDAHHF.

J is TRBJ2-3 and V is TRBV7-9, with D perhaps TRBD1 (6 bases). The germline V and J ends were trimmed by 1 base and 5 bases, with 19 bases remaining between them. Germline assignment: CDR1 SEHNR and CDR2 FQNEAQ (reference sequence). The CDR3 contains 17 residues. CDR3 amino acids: CASSLVVRGGRGDTQYF. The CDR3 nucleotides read TGTGCCAGCAGCTTAGTCGTCAGGGGCGGAAGGGGAGATACGCAGTATTTT.

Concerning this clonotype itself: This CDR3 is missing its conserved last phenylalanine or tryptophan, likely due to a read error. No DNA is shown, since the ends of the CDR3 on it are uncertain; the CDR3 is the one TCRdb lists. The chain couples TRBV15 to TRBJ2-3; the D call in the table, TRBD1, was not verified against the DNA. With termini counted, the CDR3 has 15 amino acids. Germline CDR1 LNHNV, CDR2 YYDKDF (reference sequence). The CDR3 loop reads CATSRGTGTEAFFGQ.

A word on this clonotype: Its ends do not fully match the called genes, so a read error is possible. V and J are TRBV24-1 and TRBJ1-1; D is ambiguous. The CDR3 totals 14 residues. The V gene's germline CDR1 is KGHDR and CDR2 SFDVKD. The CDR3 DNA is TGTGCCACCAGTGATCCCACCGCTACCGGTGAACCTTTCTTT. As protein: CATSDPTATGEPFF.

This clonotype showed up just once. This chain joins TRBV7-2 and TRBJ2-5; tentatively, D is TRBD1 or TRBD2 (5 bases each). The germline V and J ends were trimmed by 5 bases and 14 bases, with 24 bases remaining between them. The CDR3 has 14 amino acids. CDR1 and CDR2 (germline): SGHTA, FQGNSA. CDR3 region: CASSMAGSPDNDYF. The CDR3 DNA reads TGTGCCAGCAGCATGGCAGGGAGCCCCGACAATGACTACTTC.

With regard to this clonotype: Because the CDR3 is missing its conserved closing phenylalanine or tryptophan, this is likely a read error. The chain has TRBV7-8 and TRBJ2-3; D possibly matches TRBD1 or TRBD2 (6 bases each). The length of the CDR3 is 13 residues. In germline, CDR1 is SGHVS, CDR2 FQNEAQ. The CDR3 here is CASRFGGTDTQYY. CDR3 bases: TGTGCCAGCAGGTTCGGGGGCACAGACACGCAGTATTAT.

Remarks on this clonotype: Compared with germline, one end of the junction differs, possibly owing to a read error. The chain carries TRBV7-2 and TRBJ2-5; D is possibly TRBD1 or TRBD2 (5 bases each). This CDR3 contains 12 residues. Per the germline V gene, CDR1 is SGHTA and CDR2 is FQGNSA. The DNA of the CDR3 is TGTGCCAGCAGCGGGGCTGGAGGTCCCCAGTCCTTC. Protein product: CASSGAGGPQSF.

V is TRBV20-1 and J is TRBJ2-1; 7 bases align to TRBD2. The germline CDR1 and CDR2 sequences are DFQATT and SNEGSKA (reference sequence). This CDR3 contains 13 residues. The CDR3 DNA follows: TGCAGCGTCAATGGGGGGGAGCTTAATGAGCAGTTCTTC. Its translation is CSVNGGELNEQFF.

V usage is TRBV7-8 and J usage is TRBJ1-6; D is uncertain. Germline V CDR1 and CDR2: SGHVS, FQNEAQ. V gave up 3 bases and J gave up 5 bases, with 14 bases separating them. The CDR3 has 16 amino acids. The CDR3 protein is CASSLAGGGDNSPLHF. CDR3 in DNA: TGTGCCAGCAGCTTGGCGGGAGGCGGCGATAATTCACCCCTCCACTTT.

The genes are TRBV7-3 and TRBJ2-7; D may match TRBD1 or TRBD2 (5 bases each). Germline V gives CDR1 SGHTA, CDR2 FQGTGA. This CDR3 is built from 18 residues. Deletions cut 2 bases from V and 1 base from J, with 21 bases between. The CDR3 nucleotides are TGTGCCAGCAGCTTAGAACCAGACGGGACGACTCTATCCTACGAGCAGTACGTC. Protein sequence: CASSLEPDGTTLSYEQYV.

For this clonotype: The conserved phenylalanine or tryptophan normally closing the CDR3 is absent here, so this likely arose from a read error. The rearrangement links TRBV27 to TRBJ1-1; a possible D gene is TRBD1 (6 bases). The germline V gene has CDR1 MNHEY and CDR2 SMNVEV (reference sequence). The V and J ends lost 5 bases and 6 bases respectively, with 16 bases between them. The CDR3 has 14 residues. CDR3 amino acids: CASSDTRDKAEAFS. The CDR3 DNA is TGTGCCAGCAGTGATACCCGGGACAAGGCTGAAGCTTTCTCT.

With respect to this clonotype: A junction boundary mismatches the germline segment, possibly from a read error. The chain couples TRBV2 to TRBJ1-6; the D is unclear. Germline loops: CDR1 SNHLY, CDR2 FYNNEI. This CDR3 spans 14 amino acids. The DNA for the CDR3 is TGTGCCAGCAGTTCGGAGAGGGCACTTTCGCAGTTCTTCTTT. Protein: CASSSERALSQFFF.